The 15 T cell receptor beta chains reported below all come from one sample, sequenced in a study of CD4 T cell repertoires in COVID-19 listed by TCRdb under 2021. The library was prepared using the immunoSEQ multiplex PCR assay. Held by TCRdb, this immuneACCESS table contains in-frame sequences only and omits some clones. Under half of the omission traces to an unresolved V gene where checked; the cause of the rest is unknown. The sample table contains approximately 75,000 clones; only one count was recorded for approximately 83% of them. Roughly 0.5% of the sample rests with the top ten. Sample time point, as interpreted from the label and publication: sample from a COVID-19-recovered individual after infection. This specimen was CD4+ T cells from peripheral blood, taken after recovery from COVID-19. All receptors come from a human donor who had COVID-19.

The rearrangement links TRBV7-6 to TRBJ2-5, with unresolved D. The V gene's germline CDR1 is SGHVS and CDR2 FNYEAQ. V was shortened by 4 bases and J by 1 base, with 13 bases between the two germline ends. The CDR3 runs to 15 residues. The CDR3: CASSSIQVPQETQYF. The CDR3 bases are TGTGCCAGCAGCTCAATTCAGGTTCCCCAAGAGACCCAGTACTTC.

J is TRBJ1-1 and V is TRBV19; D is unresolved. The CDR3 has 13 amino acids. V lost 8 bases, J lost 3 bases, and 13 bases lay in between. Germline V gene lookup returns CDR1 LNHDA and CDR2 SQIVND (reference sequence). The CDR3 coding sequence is TGTGCCAGTTCTCGTCAGGCTGACACTGAAGCTTTCTTT. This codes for CASSRQADTEAFF.

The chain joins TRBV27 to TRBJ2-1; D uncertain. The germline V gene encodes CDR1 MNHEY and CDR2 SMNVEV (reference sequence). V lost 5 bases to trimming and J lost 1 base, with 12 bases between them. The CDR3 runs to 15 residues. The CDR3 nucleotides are TGTGCCAGCAGTCCCCATGACTTTTCCTACAATGAGCAGTTCTTC. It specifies CASSPHDFSYNEQFF.

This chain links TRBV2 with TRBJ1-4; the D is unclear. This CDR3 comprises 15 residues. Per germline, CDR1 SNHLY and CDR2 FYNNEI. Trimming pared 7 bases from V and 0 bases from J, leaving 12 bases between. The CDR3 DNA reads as TGTGCCAGCATCCCCCTGAGTACAACTAATGAAAAACTGTTTTTT. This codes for CASIPLSTTNEKLFF.

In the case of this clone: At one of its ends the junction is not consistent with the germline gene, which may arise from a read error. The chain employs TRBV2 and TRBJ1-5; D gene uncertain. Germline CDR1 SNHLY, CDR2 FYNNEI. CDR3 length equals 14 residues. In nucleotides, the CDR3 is TGTGCCACCAGTCAAGGGAATAGCAATCAGCCCCAGCATTTT. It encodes CATSQGNSNQPQHF. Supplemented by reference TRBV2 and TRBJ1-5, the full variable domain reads EPEVTQTPSHQVTQMGQEVILRCVPISNHLYFYWYRQILGQKVEFLVSFYNNEISEKSEIFDDQFSVERPDGSNFTLKIRSTKLEDSAMYFCATSQGNSNQPQHFGDGTRLSIL.

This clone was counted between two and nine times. The CDR3 spells CASSEQPNTEAFF. The DNA for the CDR3 is TGTGCCAGCAGCGAACAACCTAACACTGAAGCTTTCTTT. The V gene is TRBV11-2, the J gene TRBJ1-1; D call uncertain. The V gene lost 5 bases and the J gene lost 2 bases, with 9 bases spanning the gap. Germline CDR1 is SGHAT and CDR2 is FQNNGV. The CDR3 has 13 amino acids.

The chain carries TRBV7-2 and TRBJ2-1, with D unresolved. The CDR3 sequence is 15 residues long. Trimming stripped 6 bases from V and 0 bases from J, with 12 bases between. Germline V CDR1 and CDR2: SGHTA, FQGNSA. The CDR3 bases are TGTGCCAGCAGAGACGTCTTGGGCTCCTACAATGAGCAGTTCTTC. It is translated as CASRDVLGSYNEQFF.

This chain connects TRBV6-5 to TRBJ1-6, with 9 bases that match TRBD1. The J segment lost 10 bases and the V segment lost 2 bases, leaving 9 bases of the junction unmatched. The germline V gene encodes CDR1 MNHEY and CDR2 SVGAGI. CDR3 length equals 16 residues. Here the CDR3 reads CASSYNRQGERSPLHF. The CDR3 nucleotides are TGTGCCAGCAGTTACAACCGACAGGGGGAGCGATCACCCCTCCACTTT.

Here the CDR3 reads CASSEPGPDTQYF. As DNA, the CDR3 is TGTGCCAGCAGTGAGCCAGGACCAGATACGCAGTATTTT. The chain is built from TRBV2 and TRBJ2-3; the D is unclear. Germline CDR1 is SNHLY and CDR2 is FYNNEI. V was pared by 3 bases and J by 4 bases, with 8 bases between. This CDR3 spans 13 amino acids.

The CDR3 bases are TGTGCCGTAGCTAGCGGGAGGGCCACGGTAAATGAGCAGTTCTTC. This translates into CAVASGRATVNEQFF. This chain links TRBV7-7 with TRBJ2-1, with 12 bases aligning to TRBD2. Germline V gene lookup returns CDR1 SSHAT and CDR2 FNYEAQ (reference sequence). This CDR3 region has 15 residues. The V gene end was trimmed by 11 bases and the J gene end by 7 bases; junction bases not matched to a gene: 12.

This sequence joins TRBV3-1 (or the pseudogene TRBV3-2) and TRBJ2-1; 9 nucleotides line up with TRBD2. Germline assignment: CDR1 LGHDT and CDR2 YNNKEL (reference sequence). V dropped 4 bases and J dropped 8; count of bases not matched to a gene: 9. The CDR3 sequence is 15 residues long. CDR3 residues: CASSRGLALNDEQFF. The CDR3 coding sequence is TGTGCCAGCAGCCGGGGACTAGCCCTAAATGATGAGCAGTTCTTC.

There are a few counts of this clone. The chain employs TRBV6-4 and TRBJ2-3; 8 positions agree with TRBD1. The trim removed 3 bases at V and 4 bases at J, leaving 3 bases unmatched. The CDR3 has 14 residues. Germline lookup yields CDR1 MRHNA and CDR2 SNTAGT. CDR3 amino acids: CASSDRQGSDTQYF. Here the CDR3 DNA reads TGTGCCAGCAGTGATAGACAGGGGTCAGATACGCAGTATTTT.

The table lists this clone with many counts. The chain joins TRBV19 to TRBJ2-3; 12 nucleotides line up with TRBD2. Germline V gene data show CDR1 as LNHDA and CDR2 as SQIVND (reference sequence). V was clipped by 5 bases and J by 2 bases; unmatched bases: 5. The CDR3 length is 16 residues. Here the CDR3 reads CASSGWTSGVTDTQYF. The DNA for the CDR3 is TGTGCCAGTAGTGGATGGACTAGCGGGGTCACAGATACGCAGTATTTT.

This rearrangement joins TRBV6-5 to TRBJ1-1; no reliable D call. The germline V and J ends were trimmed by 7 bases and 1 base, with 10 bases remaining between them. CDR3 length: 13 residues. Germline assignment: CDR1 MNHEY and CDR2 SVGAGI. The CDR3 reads CASTITENTEAFF. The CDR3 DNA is TGTGCCAGCACCATTACAGAGAACACTGAAGCTTTCTTT.

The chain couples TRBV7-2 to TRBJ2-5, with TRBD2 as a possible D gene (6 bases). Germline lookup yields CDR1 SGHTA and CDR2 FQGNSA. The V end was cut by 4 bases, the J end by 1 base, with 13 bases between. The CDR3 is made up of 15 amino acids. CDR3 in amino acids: CASSYRGAGQETQYF. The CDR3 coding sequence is TGTGCCAGCAGCTACCGGGGAGCGGGCCAAGAGACCCAGTACTTC.